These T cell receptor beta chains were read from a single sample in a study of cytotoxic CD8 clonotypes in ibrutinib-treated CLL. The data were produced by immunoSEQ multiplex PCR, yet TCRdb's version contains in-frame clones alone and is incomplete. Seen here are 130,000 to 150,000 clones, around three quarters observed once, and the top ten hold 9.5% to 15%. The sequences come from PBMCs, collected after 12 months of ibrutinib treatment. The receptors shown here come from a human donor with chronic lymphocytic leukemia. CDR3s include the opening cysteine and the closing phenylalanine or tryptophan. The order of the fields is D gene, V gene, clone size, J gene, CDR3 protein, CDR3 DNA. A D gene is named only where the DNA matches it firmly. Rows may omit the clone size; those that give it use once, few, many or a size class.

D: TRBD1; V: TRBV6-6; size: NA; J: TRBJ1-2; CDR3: CAISESYRGDGYTF; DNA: TGTGCCATCAGTGAGTCCTACAGGGGGGACGGCTACACCTTC
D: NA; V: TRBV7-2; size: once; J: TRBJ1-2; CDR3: CASSLVDRPTLGGYTF; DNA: TGTGCCAGCAGCTTAGTTGACAGACCCACCCTGGGAGGCTACACCTTC
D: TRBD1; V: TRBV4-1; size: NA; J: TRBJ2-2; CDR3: CASSQVRLQGARIRELFF; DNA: TGCGCCAGCAGCCAAGTGAGGCTACAGGGGGCGCGAATCAGGGAGCTGTTTTTT
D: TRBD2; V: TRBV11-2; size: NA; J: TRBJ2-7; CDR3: CASSLRRLAGGVDEQYF; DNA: TGTGCCAGCAGCTTAAGGAGACTAGCGGGAGGGGTGGACGAGCAGTACTTC
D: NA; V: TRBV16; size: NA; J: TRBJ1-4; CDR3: CASRYSEATNEKLFF; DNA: TGTGCCAGCAGATACTCGGAGGCAACTAATGAAAAACTGTTTTTT
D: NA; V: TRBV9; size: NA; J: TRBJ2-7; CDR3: CASSSRGGYEQYF; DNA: TGTGCCAGCAGCTCCCGTGGGGGCTACGAGCAGTACTTC
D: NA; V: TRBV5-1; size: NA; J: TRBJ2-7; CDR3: CASSLASGNREQYF; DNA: TGCGCCAGCAGCTTGGCATCAGGGAATAGGGAGCAGTACTTC
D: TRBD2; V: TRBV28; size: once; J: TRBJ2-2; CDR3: CASSFVLAGVGELFF; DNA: TGTGCCAGCAGTTTCGTACTAGCGGGAGTCGGGGAGCTGTTTTTT
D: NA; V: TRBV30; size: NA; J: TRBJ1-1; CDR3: CAWRKRYSVNTEAFF; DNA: TGTGCCTGGAGGAAAAGATACAGCGTGAACACTGAAGCTTTCTTT
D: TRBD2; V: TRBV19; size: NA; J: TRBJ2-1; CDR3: CASSRTSGGSYNEQFF; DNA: TGTGCCAGTAGTAGGACTAGCGGGGGCTCCTACAATGAGCAGTTCTTC
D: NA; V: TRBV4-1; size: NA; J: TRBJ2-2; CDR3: CASSQGLGAANTGELFF; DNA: TGCGCCAGCAGCCAAGGATTAGGAGCCGCGAACACCGGGGAGCTGTTTTTT
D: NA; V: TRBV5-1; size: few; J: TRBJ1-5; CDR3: CASSSAGEGQPQHF; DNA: TGCGCCAGCAGCTCCGCAGGGGAGGGGCAGCCCCAGCATTTT
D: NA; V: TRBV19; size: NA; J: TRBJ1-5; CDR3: CASSIRDQPQHF; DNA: TGTGCCAGTAGTATTCGTGATCAGCCCCAGCATTTT
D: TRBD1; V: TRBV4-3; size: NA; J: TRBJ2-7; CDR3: CASSQAGGVYEQYF; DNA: TGCGCCAGCAGCCAGGCAGGGGGCGTCTACGAGCAGTACTTC
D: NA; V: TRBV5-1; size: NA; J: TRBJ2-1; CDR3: CASSHRDDAYNEQFF; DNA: TGCGCCAGCAGCCACCGGGACGATGCCTACAATGAGCAGTTCTTC
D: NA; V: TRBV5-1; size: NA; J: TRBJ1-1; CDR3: CASSSFDRNTEAFF; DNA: TGCGCCAGCAGCTCCTTTGACAGAAACACTGAAGCTTTCTTT
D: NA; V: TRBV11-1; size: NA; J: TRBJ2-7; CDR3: CASRNAGLTSYEQYF; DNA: TGTGCCAGCCGCAACGCGGGACTGACGTCCTACGAGCAGTACTTC
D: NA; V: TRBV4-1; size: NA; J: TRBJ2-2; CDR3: CASSQAGTSNTGELFF; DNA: TGCGCCAGCAGCCAGGCCGGGACATCAAACACCGGGGAGCTGTTTTTT
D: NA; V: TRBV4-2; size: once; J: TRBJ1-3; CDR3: CASSQESRLAGNTIYF; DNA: TGTGCCAGCAGCCAAGAGTCTCGCTTGGCTGGAAACACCATATATTTT
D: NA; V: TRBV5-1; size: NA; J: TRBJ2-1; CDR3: CASSLGGREQFF; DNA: TGCGCCAGCAGCTTGGGAGGTCGTGAGCAGTTCTTC
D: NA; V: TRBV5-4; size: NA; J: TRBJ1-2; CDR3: CASSLGAYGYTF; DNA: TGTGCCAGCAGCTTGGGGGCCTATGGCTACACCTTC
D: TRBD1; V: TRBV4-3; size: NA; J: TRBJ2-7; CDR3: CASSQDRGPPYEQYF; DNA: TGCGCCAGCAGCCAGGACAGGGGGCCTCCCTACGAGCAGTACTTC
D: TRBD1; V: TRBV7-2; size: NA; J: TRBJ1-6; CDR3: CASSLLQGMSSPLHF; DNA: TGTGCCAGCAGCTTATTACAGGGGATGAGTTCACCCCTCCACTTT
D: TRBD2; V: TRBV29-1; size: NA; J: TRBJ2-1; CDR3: CSVYGTSGRVFANEQFF; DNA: TGCAGCGTTTATGGGACTAGCGGGAGGGTGTTCGCCAATGAGCAGTTCTTC
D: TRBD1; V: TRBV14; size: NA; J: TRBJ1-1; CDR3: CATQGQEYTEAFF; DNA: TGTGCCACTCAGGGACAGGAATACACTGAAGCTTTCTTT
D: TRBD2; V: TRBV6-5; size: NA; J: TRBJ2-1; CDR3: CASTPRGRSWNEQFF; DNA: TGTGCCAGCACGCCCCGCGGGAGATCTTGGAATGAGCAGTTCTTC
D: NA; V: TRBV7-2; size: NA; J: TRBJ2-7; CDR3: CASSFWTPEGEQYF; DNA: TGTGCCAGCAGCTTTTGGACACCCGAGGGCGAGCAGTACTTC
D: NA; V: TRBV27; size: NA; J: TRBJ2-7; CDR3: CASSTSGFAYEQYF; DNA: TGTGCCAGCAGTACCAGCGGATTCGCCTACGAGCAGTACTTC
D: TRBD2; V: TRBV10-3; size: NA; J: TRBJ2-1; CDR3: CAISDFLTLGTSGGRGQFF; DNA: TGTGCCATCAGTGATTTCCTCACTCTGGGGACTAGCGGGGGAAGAGGGCAGTTCTTC
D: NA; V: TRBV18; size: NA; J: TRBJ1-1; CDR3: CASSPFGGTEAFF; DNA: TGTGCCAGCTCACCGTTCGGGGGCACTGAAGCTTTCTTT
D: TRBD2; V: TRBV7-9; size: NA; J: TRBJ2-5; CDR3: CASSTGLAGGPGIRETQYF; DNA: TGTGCCAGCAGCACCGGACTAGCGGGAGGGCCGGGAATCAGAGAGACCCAGTACTTC
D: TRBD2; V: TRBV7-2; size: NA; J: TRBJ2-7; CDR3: CASSSTSGSYEQYF; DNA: TGTGCCAGCAGCTCTACTAGCGGGAGCTACGAGCAGTACTTC
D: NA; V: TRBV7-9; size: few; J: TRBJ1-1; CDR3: CASSLWVEAFF; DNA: TGTGCCAGCAGCTTATGGGTTGAAGCTTTCTTT
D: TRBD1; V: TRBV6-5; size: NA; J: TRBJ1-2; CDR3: CASRNAGQNYGYTF; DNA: TGTGCCAGCAGGAACGCGGGACAGAACTATGGCTACACCTTC
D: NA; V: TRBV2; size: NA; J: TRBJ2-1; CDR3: CASRRTISSYNEQFF; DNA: TGTGCCAGCAGGCGGACAATAAGCTCCTACAATGAGCAGTTCTTC
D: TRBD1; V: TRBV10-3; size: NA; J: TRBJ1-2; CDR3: CAIGQGGYGYTF; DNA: TGTGCCATCGGACAGGGCGGCTATGGCTACACCTTC
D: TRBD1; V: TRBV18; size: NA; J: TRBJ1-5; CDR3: CASSRDRGSDQPQHF; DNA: TGTGCCAGCTCAAGGGACAGGGGTTCGGACCAGCCCCAGCATTTT
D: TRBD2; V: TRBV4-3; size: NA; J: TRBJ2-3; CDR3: CASSPGLASTDTQYF; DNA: TGCGCCAGCAGCCCGGGACTAGCTAGCACAGATACGCAGTATTTT
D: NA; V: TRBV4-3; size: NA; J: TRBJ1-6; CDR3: CASSQGPGRRINNSPLHF; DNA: TGCGCCAGCAGCCAAGGCCCGGGGAGGAGAATAAATAATTCACCCCTCCACTTT
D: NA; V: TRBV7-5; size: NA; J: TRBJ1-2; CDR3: CVRSHYRERSFGYTF; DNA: TGTGTCAGAAGCCATTACAGGGAAAGGAGTTTTGGCTACACCTTC
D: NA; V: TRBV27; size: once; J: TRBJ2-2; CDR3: CASTNSPAFFTGELFF; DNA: TGTGCCAGCACGAATTCTCCAGCCTTCTTTACCGGGGAGCTGTTTTTT
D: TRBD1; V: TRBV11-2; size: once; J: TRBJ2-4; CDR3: CASKDRDTKNIQYF; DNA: TGTGCCAGTAAAGACAGGGACACCAAAAACATTCAGTACTTC
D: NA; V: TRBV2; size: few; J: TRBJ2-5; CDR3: CASRRTDHQETQYF; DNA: TGTGCCAGCAGGCGGACAGACCACCAAGAGACCCAGTACTTC
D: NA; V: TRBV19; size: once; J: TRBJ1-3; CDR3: CASTPQAGNTIYF; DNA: TGTGCCAGTACCCCTCAAGCAGGAAACACCATATATTTT
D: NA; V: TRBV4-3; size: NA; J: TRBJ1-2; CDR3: CASSQGTWARYGYTF; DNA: TGCGCCAGCAGCCAAGGGACCTGGGCCCGGTATGGCTACACCTTC
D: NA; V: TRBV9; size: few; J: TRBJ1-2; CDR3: CASRPTGGIGYTF; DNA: TGTGCCAGCAGGCCCACCGGGGGAATAGGCTACACCTTC
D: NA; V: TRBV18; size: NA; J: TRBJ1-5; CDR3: CASSPNLNQPQHF; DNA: TGTGCCAGCTCACCTAATCTCAATCAGCCCCAGCATTTT
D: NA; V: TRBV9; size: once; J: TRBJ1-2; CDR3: CASSPEPGGMTNYGYTF; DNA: TGTGCCAGCAGCCCCGAACCGGGGGGAATGACTAACTATGGCTACACCTTC
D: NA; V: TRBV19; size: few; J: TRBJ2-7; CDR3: CASRPRTEAYEQYF; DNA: TGTGCCAGTAGGCCTCGGACAGAGGCCTACGAGCAGTACTTC
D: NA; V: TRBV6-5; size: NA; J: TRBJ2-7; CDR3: CASSYLGSTYEQYF; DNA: TGTGCCAGCAGTTATTTGGGTTCAACATACGAGCAGTACTTC
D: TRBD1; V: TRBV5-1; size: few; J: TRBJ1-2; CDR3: CASSLVGTGGYGYTF; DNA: TGCGCCAGCAGCTTGGTGGGGACAGGGGGCTATGGCTACACCTTC
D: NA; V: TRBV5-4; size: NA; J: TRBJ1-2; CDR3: CASSLPEFGVYGYTF; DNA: TGTGCCAGCAGCCTACCGGAGTTTGGGGTCTATGGCTACACCTTC
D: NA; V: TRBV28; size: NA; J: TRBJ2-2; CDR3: CASSTPNTGELFF; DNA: TGTGCCAGCAGTACACCCAACACCGGGGAGCTGTTTTTT
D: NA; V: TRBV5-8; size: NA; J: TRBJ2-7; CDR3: CASSTGQLFGEQYF; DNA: TGTGCCAGCAGCACCGGACAGCTCTTTGGCGAGCAGTACTTC
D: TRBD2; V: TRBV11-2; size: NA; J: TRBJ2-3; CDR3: CASIPGGGRDWVGTDTQYF; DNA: TGTGCCAGCATCCCGGGCGGCGGGAGGGACTGGGTTGGCACAGATACGCAGTATTTT
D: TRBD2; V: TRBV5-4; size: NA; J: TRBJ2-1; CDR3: CASSLTSGAYNEQFF; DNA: TGTGCCAGCAGCTTGACTAGCGGGGCTTACAATGAGCAGTTCTTC
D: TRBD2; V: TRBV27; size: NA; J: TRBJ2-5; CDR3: CASSATGLAGGGETQYF; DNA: TGTGCCAGCAGTGCCACGGGACTAGCGGGAGGGGGGGAGACCCAGTACTTC